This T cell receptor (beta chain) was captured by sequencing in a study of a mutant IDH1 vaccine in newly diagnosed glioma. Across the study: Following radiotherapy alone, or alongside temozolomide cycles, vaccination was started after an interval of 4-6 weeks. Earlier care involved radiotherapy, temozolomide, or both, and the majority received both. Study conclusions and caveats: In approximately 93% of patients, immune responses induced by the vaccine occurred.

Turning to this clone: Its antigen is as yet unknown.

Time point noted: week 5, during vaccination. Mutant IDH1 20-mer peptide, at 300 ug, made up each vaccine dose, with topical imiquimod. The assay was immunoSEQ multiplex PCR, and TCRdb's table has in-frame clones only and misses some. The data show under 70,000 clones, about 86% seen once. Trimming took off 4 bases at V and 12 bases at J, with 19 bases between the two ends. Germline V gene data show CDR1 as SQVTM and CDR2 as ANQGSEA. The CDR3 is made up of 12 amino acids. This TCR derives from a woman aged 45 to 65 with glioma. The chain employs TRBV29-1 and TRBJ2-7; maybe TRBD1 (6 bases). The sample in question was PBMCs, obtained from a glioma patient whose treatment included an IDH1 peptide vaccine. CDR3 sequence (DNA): TGCAGCGTTGTAGGTGATTGGGGGCCTCCGTACTTC. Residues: CSVVGDWGPPYF.